This T cell receptor (beta chain) comes out of a study of blood T cell repertoires in COVID-19. The CDR3 spans 16 residues. The ends lost 6 bases at V and 0 bases at J; junction bases unmatched: 5. Per the germline V gene, CDR1 is LNHDA and CDR2 is SQIVND (reference sequence). Cohorts were assigned according to the clinical history that participants reported. All recovered Cohort 3 donors got two negative PCRs, got clearance, or saw symptom resolution. The authors' processing: Estimation of nucleated cell counts relied on the amplification of reference gene primers. This table comes from immunoSEQ multiplex PCR, and its TCRdb copy is limited to in-frame clones, with some not included. V and J calls and clone size are those listed in that table; D and trimming were worked out from the DNA. This table has fewer than 500,000 clones, 80% to 90% appearing once.

J is TRBJ2-2 and V is TRBV19, with TRBD1 matching 9 bases. The source of this sequence is a man younger than 40 who had recovered from COVID-19. Specimen: PBMCs or T cells enriched from blood (not recorded which). The CDR3 nucleotides are TGTGCCAGTAGCGTTACAGGGGGCGCGAACACCGGGGAGCTGTTTTTT. It codes for CASSVTGGANTGELFF.